The clone carrying this T cell receptor beta chain was detected ten times or more. This entry comes from a study of T-cell reconstitution after alpha-beta-depleted transplantation in children. During its preparation, the TCRbeta library received unique molecular identifiers. TCRdb called the PCR reads again in MiXCR, with one record for every CDR3 protein. The table shows roughly 200,000 distinct CDR3 sequences, with approximately 10% occurring only once. V trimming: 0 bases; J trimming: 0 bases; junction bases outside the gene matches: 7. The germline gives CDR1 MGHRA, CDR2 YSYEKL. The CDR3 consists of 19 residues.

Sequences were derived from PBMCs, sampled before TCRalphabeta/CD19-depleted stem cell transplant. The rearrangement uses TRBV4-1 and TRBJ2-7, with TRBD2 identical over 14 bases. The sequence was collected from a child in the first two years of life with acute myeloid leukemia, due to receive a stem cell transplant. The CDR3 DNA reads as TGCGCCAGCAGCCAAGATGTGAGACTAGCGGGAGGGAGCTCCTACGAGCAGTACTTC. This gives the protein CASSQDVRLAGGSSYEQYF.